This TCR beta chain comes out of a study of cytomegalovirus exposure and HLA in healthy donors. This clone was picked up one time. Its cognate antigen is unknown. At one end the junction does not follow the germline gene, possibly because of a read error. Study-wide points: The classifier, whose performance was assessed in both the original and validation cohorts, reportedly diagnosed cytomegalovirus status with high specificity and sensitivity.

TCRdb's table, derived via immunoSEQ multiplex PCR, lists solely in-frame clones and lacks some. The repertoire holds tens of thousands of clones, with 90% to 95% as singletons. Among the 110 or so subjects of the validation cohort, separate from the approximately 660-subject first cohort, were the donors. Germline V lookup: CDR1 ENHRY, CDR2 SYGVKD. The CDR3 runs to 14 residues. This TCR came from a woman between 18 and 29 years old in good health and CMV-seronegative. The sequenced sample consisted of PBMCs. V usage is TRBV10-3 and J usage is TRBJ1-2; D possibly corresponds to TRBD1 (6 bases). DNA for the CDR3: TGTGCCATCAGCCCTAATCGGGACAACTTTGGCTACACCTTC. Its translation: CAISPNRDNFGYTF.